The rows below give T cell receptor beta chains drawn from one sample of a study of shared clonotypes between healthy human individuals. TCRdb's copy holds only in-frame clones and misses some; the assay was immunoSEQ multiplex PCR. The sample has around 700,000 clones, approximately 90% seen once. The sequenced material came from naive CD8+ T cells sorted from blood. The receptors come from a man aged 25-40 years in good health. The CDR3 runs from the conserved cysteine through the conserved F or W. D genes are given only for firm matches. Clone size appears in some rows only: once, few, many, or a class for an expanded clone.

J,V,D,size,CDR3,DNA
TRBJ2-7,TRBV4-1,NA,NA,CASSQQQGAAGEQYF,TGCGCCAGCAGCCAGCAACAGGGCGCGGCGGGCGAGCAGTACTTC
TRBJ2-1,TRBV28,NA,NA,CASSLRGRVDEQFF,TGTGCCAGCAGCCTCCGTGGACGGGTTGATGAGCAGTTCTTC
TRBJ2-1,TRBV4-2,TRBD2,NA,CASSTPTSGNTNEQFF,TGTGCCAGCAGCACCCCGACTAGCGGAAATACCAATGAGCAGTTCTTC
TRBJ2-1,TRBV28,NA,NA,CASSLRPFGEQFF,TGTGCCAGCAGTCTCAGACCCTTCGGGGAGCAGTTCTTC
TRBJ2-1,TRBV10-3,NA,NA,CAISVDGGTFF,TGTGCCATCAGTGTTGATGGGGGGACCTTCTTC
TRBJ1-4,TRBV2,NA,NA,CASRGTPTNEKLFF,TGTGCCAGCAGGGGGACACCAACTAATGAAAAACTGTTTTTT
TRBJ2-1,TRBV7-9,TRBD2,NA,CASRGLAGDLYNEQFF,TGTGCCAGCAGGGGACTAGCGGGCGATTTATACAATGAGCAGTTCTTC
TRBJ2-3,TRBV2,NA,NA,CASERSLAGTDTQYF,TGTGCCAGCGAGAGGTCTTTAGCTGGCACAGATACGCAGTATTTT
TRBJ2-7,TRBV5-1,TRBD2,once,CASSPTYGLTSGTSYEQYF,TGCGCCAGCAGCCCCACCTATGGACTGACTAGCGGGACTTCTTACGAGCAGTACTTC
TRBJ2-1,TRBV29-1,TRBD2,NA,CSVEEASGLNNEQFF,TGCAGCGTTGAAGAGGCTAGCGGGCTCAACAATGAGCAGTTCTTC
TRBJ2-1,TRBV19,NA,NA,CASSPTSQNEQFF,TGTGCCAGTAGTCCAACTAGCCAAAATGAGCAGTTCTTC
TRBJ2-7,TRBV7-9,NA,NA,CASSLASGGTGVQQYF,TGTGCCAGCAGCTTAGCGTCTGGAGGGACCGGGGTCCAGCAGTACTTC
TRBJ2-3,TRBV7-8,NA,NA,CASSLRGRGDTQYF,TGTGCCAGCAGCTTAAGGGGGCGGGGAGATACGCAGTATTTT
TRBJ2-5,TRBV29-1,NA,NA,CSVEDRGGQTQETQYF,TGCAGCGTTGAAGATCGTGGAGGGCAAACTCAAGAGACCCAGTACTTC
TRBJ2-5,TRBV10-3,NA,NA,CAIKVRSIYQETQYF,TGTGCCATCAAGGTAAGAAGTATTTATCAAGAGACCCAGTACTTC
TRBJ1-2,TRBV29-1,TRBD1,NA,CNARVTGEDGYTF,TGCAACGCCAGAGTGACAGGGGAAGATGGCTACACCTTC